This T cell receptor (beta chain) came from a study of blood T cell repertoires in COVID-19. Study-wide background: Acute-phase and convalescent COVID-19 samples originated in the United States, Italy and Spain. The analysed material was cDNA or gDNA that came from T cells, B-cell-depleted T cells, or PBMCs.

Assay: immunoSEQ multiplex PCR; the TCRdb copy retains only in-frame clones and omits some. The sample records about 250,000 clones, just over 85% being singletons. CDR1 and CDR2 (germline): SGHTA, FQGNSA. The CDR3 contains 15 residues. V was trimmed by 1 base and J by 2 bases, leaving 11 bases between them. The sequenced sample consisted of peripheral blood. This chain joins TRBV7-2 and TRBJ1-2; D gene uncertain. This clonotype was sampled from an elderly man with acute or convalescent COVID-19. The CDR3 DNA reads as TGTGCCAGCAGCTTAGAAAGAGGCTTCAACTATGGCTACACCTTC. Protein sequence: CASSLERGFNYGYTF.